The 11 T cell receptor beta chains below all came from one sample that was sequenced in a study of blood T cell repertoires in COVID-19. Clones were sequenced by immunoSEQ multiplex PCR, and TCRdb holds only the in-frame ones, with some missing. In the table there are roughly 150,000 clones, about 81% of which are singletons. Material: peripheral blood. The receptors were gathered from a woman aged 80 or over with acute or convalescent COVID-19.

A few counts support this clone. The chain couples TRBV18 to TRBJ1-5; 10 nucleotides line up with TRBD1. The germline CDR1 and CDR2 sequences are KGHSH and LQKENI. The trim removed 5 bases at V and 7 bases at J, leaving 11 bases unmatched. The CDR3 has 16 residues. Here the CDR3 DNA reads TGTGCCAGCTCAGGAGCCGGGACAGGGGCTGGACAGCCCCAGCATTTT. Amino acids: CASSGAGTGAGQPQHF. The full variable domain, rest sourced from reference TRBV18 and TRBJ1-5, is NAGVMQNPRHLVRRRGQEARLRCSPMKGHSHVYWYRQLPEEGLKFMVYLQKENIIDESGMPKERFSAEFPKEGPSILRIQQVVRGDSAAYFCASSGAGTGAGQPQHFGDGTRLSIL.

This rearrangement joins TRBV2 to TRBJ2-5; D may be TRBD1 (6 bases). CDR1 is SNHLY, CDR2 FYNNEI, per germline. Between the trimmed V and J ends, which lost 8 bases and 5 bases, there was a span of 12 bases. The CDR3 totals 12 residues. CDR3: CASVGARETQYF. In DNA, the CDR3 is TGTGCCAGCGTGGGGGCTCGGGAGACCCAGTACTTC.

CDR3: CASSKDGRANYGYTF. CDR3 DNA: TGTGCCAGCAGCAAAGACGGGAGGGCTAACTATGGCTACACCTTC. The V call is TRBV21-1, the J call TRBJ1-2. TRBV21-1 is classified as a pseudogene. This CDR3 has 15 residues.

The chain combines TRBV2 with TRBJ1-5; TRBD1 is a possible D gene (5 bases). The germline V gene has CDR1 SNHLY and CDR2 FYNNEI. Trimming removed 6 bases from V and 2 bases from J, with 20 bases in between. The CDR3 runs to 17 residues. The CDR3: CASSDPLGGGGNQPQHF. The CDR3, as DNA: TGTGCCAGCAGCGACCCCCTGGGGGGGGGAGGCAATCAGCCCCAGCATTTT.

This clone has a count of ten or more. The CDR3 reads CASSKGSPMGLAGGIDTQYF. Written as DNA, the CDR3 is TGTGCCAGCAGCAAGGGGTCCCCCATGGGACTAGCGGGAGGGATAGATACGCAGTATTTT. The J gene is TRBJ2-3, the V gene TRBV27; 16 bases align to TRBD2. This CDR3 comprises 20 residues. Germline loops: CDR1 MNHEY, CDR2 SMNVEV (reference sequence). After removal of 6 bases from V and 5 bases from J, the junction contained 17 bases not matched to a gene.

The chain recombines TRBV28 with TRBJ2-2, with a tentative D call TRBD2 (6 bases). CDR1 is MDHEN, CDR2 SYDVKM, per germline. V was trimmed by 6 bases and J by 4 bases, leaving 18 bases between them. The CDR3 extends over 16 amino acids. The CDR3 protein is CASRPPGAPSTGELFF. The CDR3 DNA is TGTGCCAGCAGACCGCCGGGAGCGCCTAGCACCGGGGAGCTGTTTTTT. Full variable domain (remainder filled in from reference TRBV28 and TRBJ2-2): DVKVTQSSRYLVKRTGEKVFLECVQDMDHENMFWYRQDPGLGLRLIYFSYDVKMKEKGDIPEGYSVSREKKERFSLILESASTNQTSMYLCASRPPGAPSTGELFFGEGSRLTVL.

The chain recombines TRBV27 with TRBJ2-7; tentatively, D is TRBD1 (6 bases). The V gene's germline CDR1 is MNHEY and CDR2 SMNVEV (reference sequence). This CDR3 region has 14 residues. V was pared by 4 bases and J by 2 bases, with 12 bases between. In nucleotides, the CDR3 is TGTGCCAGCAGTTCCGGGACAATTCCCTACGAGCAGTACTTC. Translating it yields CASSSGTIPYEQYF.

This clone appeared a few times. This chain links TRBV20-1 with TRBJ2-1; 8 bases fit TRBD2. The CDR3 consists of 17 residues. The J segment lost 0 bases and the V segment lost 6 bases, leaving 13 bases of the junction unmatched. The germline CDR1 and CDR2 sequences are DFQATT and SNEGSKA (reference sequence). CDR3 loop: CSASGFGGGSSYNEQFF. CDR3 nucleotides: TGCAGTGCGAGTGGGTTCGGCGGGGGGAGCTCCTACAATGAGCAGTTCTTC.

The CDR3 reads CATSDSRRGNTEAFF. CDR3 bases: TGTGCCACCAGTGACTCCAGACGCGGGAACACTGAAGCTTTCTTT. V gene TRBV24-1 combines with J gene TRBJ1-1; D is uncertain. The V gene's germline CDR1 is KGHDR and CDR2 SFDVKD. Trimming pared 4 bases from V and 1 base from J, leaving 12 bases between. The CDR3 has 15 residues.

CDR3 region: CASSEFRLAGDSPRMSDEQYF. The CDR3 nucleotides are TGTGCCAGCAGTGAATTCCGACTAGCGGGAGACTCACCACGAATGTCGGACGAGCAGTACTTC. This chain uses TRBV2 with TRBJ2-7; 12 bases fit TRBD2. CDR1 and CDR2 from the germline V gene are SNHLY and FYNNEI. The CDR3 totals 21 residues. Trimming took 2 bases from V and 5 from J; bases not matched to a gene: 22. Using reference TRBV2 and TRBJ2-7 for the parts outside the CDR3, the full variable domain is EPEVTQTPSHQVTQMGQEVILRCVPISNHLYFYWYRQILGQKVEFLVSFYNNEISEKSEIFDDQFSVERPDGSNFTLKIRSTKLEDSAMYFCASSEFRLAGDSPRMSDEQYFGPGTRLTVT.

This clone was picked up a small number of times. This chain joins TRBV11-2 and TRBJ2-7; D not resolved. V shed 1 base and J shed 5 bases, with 12 bases lying between them. Per germline, CDR1 SGHAT and CDR2 FQNNGV. The CDR3 has 14 residues. CDR3 sequence (DNA): TGTGCCAGCAGCTTAGTCACGGGTACCAACGAGCAGTACTTC. Translating it yields CASSLVTGTNEQYF.